This T cell receptor beta chain was identified in a study of monozygotic twins with inflammatory bowel disease. Template switching was used to attach UMIs, which incorporated a 6-nucleotide sample barcode. After re-calling the 5' RACE reads, TCRdb lists one entry per CDR3 protein, DNA absent. The listing contains about 210,000 distinct CDR3 sequences. General study points: IBD patients showed reduced TCRbeta diversity (inverse Simpson) versus healthy co-twins. The analysis did not separate different T cell subtypes.

About this clonotype: Its target is unknown.

Germline V gene data show CDR1 as MGHDK and CDR2 as SYGVNS. This CDR3 has 16 residues. The J gene is TRBJ1-6, the V gene TRBV25-1. Sequenced material: blood. The receptor comes from a human donor with ulcerative colitis or Crohn's disease, or a healthy co-twin of an affected twin (not recorded which). The CDR3 spells CASSDPGGSYNSPLHF.